The 32 T cell receptor beta chains below come from one sample, sequenced in a study of shared clonotypes between healthy human individuals. Repertoires were generated with immunoSEQ multiplex PCR, while TCRdb's copy carries only in-frame clones and drops some. This table has about 1.5 million clones, around 97% appearing once. Material for sequencing was naive CD4+ T cells sorted from blood. Subset meaning: CD45RA+ positively selected. The origin of the receptors is a man aged 25 to 40 in good health.

The genes are TRBV7-2 and TRBJ2-1; possibly TRBD2 for D (6 bases). This CDR3 is 18 amino acids long. The V end lost 2 bases, the J end lost 9 bases, and 26 bases lay between the germline ends. Germline V gives CDR1 SGHTA, CDR2 FQGNSA. CDR3 sequence reads: CASSLKGSPGVVPSEQFF. The CDR3 nucleotides are TGTGCCAGCAGCTTAAAAGGGTCTCCGGGAGTGGTCCCTAGTGAGCAGTTCTTC.

This chain connects TRBV5-5 to TRBJ1-2, with no clear D. CDR1 is SGHKS and CDR2 is YYEKEE in the germline V gene (reference sequence). Trimming removed 4 bases at V and 2 bases at J, with 12 bases between. This CDR3 contains 14 residues. DNA for the CDR3: TGTGCCAGCAGCCCCAGGCGGGGAAACTATGGCTACACCTTC. This sequence encodes CASSPRRGNYGYTF.

On this clone: The sample holds other DNA sequences that translate to the same CDR3. The chain carries TRBV28 and TRBJ2-1; D is unclear. Trimming removed 5 bases at V and 4 bases at J, with 6 bases between. The CDR3 contains 12 residues. The V gene's germline CDR1 is MDHEN and CDR2 SYDVKM. Here the CDR3 reads CASSPRYNEQFF. The CDR3 nucleotides are TGTGCCAGCAGTCCTAGATACAATGAGCAGTTCTTC.

The gene calls are TRBV7-8 and TRBJ1-2; perhaps TRBD1 as D (5 bases). CDR3 length: 14 residues. Germline V gene sequence: CDR1 SGHVS, CDR2 FQNEAQ. The germline V and J ends were trimmed by 2 bases and 8 bases, with 15 bases remaining between them. Here the CDR3 DNA reads TGTGCCAGCAGCTTACGGGCAGGGCAAGTAGGCTACACCTTC. It codes for CASSLRAGQVGYTF.

This chain joins TRBV11-2 and TRBJ2-7; D is unclear. Germline CDR1 and CDR2: SGHAT and FQNNGV. The CDR3 covers 19 residues. V dropped 6 bases and J dropped 2 bases, with 29 bases sitting between them. The CDR3 bases are TGTGCCAGCAGTCACCCGACTGTACATCTTAACCTCCCAACCTACGAGCAGTACTTC. This sequence encodes CASSHPTVHLNLPTYEQYF.

The chain links TRBV27 to TRBJ2-7; 10 nucleotides match TRBD1. CDR1 and CDR2 (germline): MNHEY, SMNVEV (reference sequence). Trimming removed 2 bases from V and 2 bases from J; junction bases left unmatched: 6. This CDR3 has 16 amino acids. CDR3 sequence (DNA): TGTGCCAGCAGTTTAAAGGCTGGACAGGGGGCCTACGAGCAGTACTTC. This gives the protein CASSLKAGQGAYEQYF.

This chain uses TRBV27 with TRBJ1-2; 7 bases map to TRBD1. The CDR3 extends over 16 amino acids. CDR1 is MNHEY, CDR2 SMNVEV, per germline (reference sequence). With V trimmed by 1 base and J by 0 bases, 5 bases remained unmatched. CDR3 DNA sequence: TGTGCCAGCAGTTTATACCGGACAGGAGCTAACTATGGCTACACCTTC. Protein product: CASSLYRTGANYGYTF.

This clone occurred once. Other DNA sequences within the sample encode an identical CDR3. This chain joins TRBV9 and TRBJ2-5; D possibly corresponds to TRBD2 (5 bases). Trimming took 2 bases from V and 3 from J, leaving 8 bases between them. Germline V lookup: CDR1 SGDLS, CDR2 YYNGEE. The CDR3 spans 13 residues. The CDR3 loop is CASSVGSEETQYF. DNA of the CDR3: TGTGCCAGCAGCGTTGGGAGCGAAGAGACCCAGTACTTC.

V and J are TRBV11-3 and TRBJ2-7, with D possibly being TRBD1 (7 bases). The CDR3 is made up of 13 amino acids. V was trimmed by 3 bases and J by 4 bases, leaving 10 bases between them. Looked up from germline, CDR1 is SGHNT and CDR2 is YENEEA. The DNA of the CDR3 is TGTGCCAGCAGCTTTGCAGGGGGGTACGAGCAGTACTTC. Translation: CASSFAGGYEQYF.

The chain carries TRBV10-3 and TRBJ2-3; D possibly corresponds to TRBD2 (5 bases). Trimming cost V 9 bases and J 0 bases, with 16 bases left between them. This CDR3 is 15 amino acids long. From germline, CDR1 is ENHRY and CDR2 SYGVKD. DNA of the CDR3: TGTGCCATGTCCGAGGGCCTATCTAGCACAGATACGCAGTATTTT. Translating gives CAMSEGLSSTDTQYF.

This chain links TRBV6-5 with TRBJ2-7, with 9 bases that match TRBD1. The germline CDR1 and CDR2 sequences are MNHEY and SVGAGI. The CDR3 is 14 residues long. V shed 4 bases, J shed 3 bases, and the junction held 4 bases outside the gene matches. The CDR3 here is CASSFLTGGYEQYF. The CDR3 coding sequence is TGTGCCAGCAGTTTCTTGACAGGGGGCTACGAGCAGTACTTC.

This clone appeared a single time. This chain joins TRBV9 and TRBJ2-3, with 8 nucleotides matching TRBD1. J was trimmed by 5 bases and V by 0 bases; bases with no gene match: 8. Germline values: CDR1 SGDLS, CDR2 YYNGEE. There are 16 residues in the CDR3. The CDR3 spells CASSVEARGLGDTQYF. CDR3 in DNA: TGTGCCAGCAGCGTAGAGGCCAGGGGGCTGGGAGATACGCAGTATTTT.

The gene calls are TRBV18 and TRBJ2-5; no clear D gene. This CDR3 spans 15 amino acids. The ends were cut back, 6 bases at V and 2 bases at J, with 16 bases in the middle. Per germline, CDR1 KGHSH and CDR2 LQKENI. CDR3 sequence reads: CASSPLRAIQETQYF. The CDR3 DNA reads as TGTGCCAGCTCTCCTCTCCGGGCAATTCAAGAGACCCAGTACTTC.

J is TRBJ2-5 and V is TRBV18; no reliable D call. The CDR3 totals 13 residues. Per germline, CDR1 KGHSH and CDR2 LQKENI. The V end was cut by 0 bases, the J end by 3 bases, with 5 bases between. The CDR3 bases are TGTGCCAGCTCACCACCGGTGAAAGAGACCCAGTACTTC. Protein: CASSPPVKETQYF.

The genes are TRBV7-9 and TRBJ1-3, with TRBD1 matching over 7 bases. The germline V gene has CDR1 SEHNR and CDR2 FQNEAQ (reference sequence). This CDR3 is 15 amino acids long. V shed 8 bases, J shed 4 bases, and the junction held 11 bases outside the gene matches. This chain's CDR3 is CASLEWGQSGNTIYF. The DNA of the CDR3 is TGTGCCAGCCTCGAGTGGGGACAGTCAGGAAACACCATATATTTT.

V usage is TRBV28 and J usage is TRBJ1-1; D remains unclear. Per germline, CDR1 MDHEN and CDR2 SYDVKM. V lost 3 bases, J lost 0 bases, and 11 bases lay in between. This CDR3 has 15 amino acids. The CDR3 DNA is TGTGCCAGCAGTTTGACCGCCGGAATGAACACTGAAGCTTTCTTT. Translation gives CASSLTAGMNTEAFF.

V and J are TRBV10-3 and TRBJ2-2, with D hard to call. Germline CDR1 reads ENHRY; CDR2 reads SYGVKD. V lost 0 bases to trimming and J lost 7 bases, with 12 bases between them. This CDR3 has 15 amino acids. The CDR3 reads CAISESLGPNGELFF. As DNA, the CDR3 is TGTGCCATCAGTGAGTCCTTAGGGCCTAACGGGGAGCTGTTTTTT.

The V and J genes are TRBV7-9 and TRBJ2-1; 7 bases fit TRBD2. V dropped 3 bases and J dropped 5; count of bases not matched to a gene: 7. The CDR3 is 15 residues long. CDR1 and CDR2 from the germline V gene are SEHNR and FQNEAQ (reference sequence). The CDR3 bases are TGTGCCAGCAGCTTCCGGGACTATAGTGACAATGAGCAGTTCTTC. Translation: CASSFRDYSDNEQFF.

The gene calls are TRBV20-1 and TRBJ1-1; D is ambiguous. Germline CDR1 and CDR2: DFQATT and SNEGSKA (reference sequence). V lost 5 bases, J lost 6 bases, and 10 bases lay in between. The CDR3 extends over 11 amino acids. Here the CDR3 reads CSAVLISEAFF. DNA of the CDR3: TGCAGTGCTGTCTTGATCTCTGAAGCTTTCTTT.

This chain uses TRBV9 with TRBJ2-1; TRBD1 matches 10 bases. Per the germline V gene, CDR1 is SGDLS and CDR2 is YYNGEE. CDR3 length equals 15 residues. Trimming took 5 bases from V and 3 from J; bases not matched to a gene: 5. The CDR3 region has the DNA TGTGCCAGCAGTCACGGACAGGGGGTCTACAATGAGCAGTTCTTC. The encoded protein is CASSHGQGVYNEQFF.

In this sample, this clone turned up a few times. This sequence joins TRBV19 and TRBJ1-5; TRBD1 matches at 7 bases. V was clipped by 4 bases and J by 6 bases; unmatched bases: 9. The CDR3 totals 15 residues. Germline assignment: CDR1 LNHDA and CDR2 SQIVND (reference sequence). Here the CDR3 reads CASSRRQGGSQPQHF. CDR3 nucleotides: TGTGCCAGTAGTAGGCGGCAGGGGGGTTCTCAGCCCCAGCATTTT.

About this clone itself: Other DNA variants within this sample encode the same CDR3. This chain connects TRBV29-1 to TRBJ2-7, with D possibly TRBD2 on 6 matching bases. V was pared by 5 bases and J by 0 bases, with 8 bases between. CDR3 size: 12 residues. Germline CDR1 is SQVTM and CDR2 is ANQGSEA. The chain's CDR3 is CSVRLVSYEQYF. The CDR3 region has the DNA TGCAGCGTTCGACTAGTCTCCTACGAGCAGTACTTC.

The chain employs TRBV16 and TRBJ2-5; D is uncertain. The CDR3 has 16 residues. In germline, CDR1 is KGHSY, CDR2 FQNENV. Trimming stripped 0 bases from V and 5 bases from J, with 16 bases between. CDR3 sequence: CASSQSLGAGRETQYF. Written as DNA, the CDR3 is TGTGCCAGCAGCCAATCGCTAGGAGCAGGTCGGGAGACCCAGTACTTC.

The V call is TRBV15, the J call TRBJ2-7; D possibly corresponds to TRBD1 (6 bases). Trimming shortened V by 4 bases and J by 3 bases, and 13 bases separated the two germline ends. The CDR3 consists of 14 residues. Germline lookup yields CDR1 LNHNV and CDR2 YYDKDF (reference sequence). Written as DNA, the CDR3 is TGTGCCACCAGCACGGCAGGGGTACTCTACGAGCAGTACTTC. This translates into CATSTAGVLYEQYF.

Turning to this clone: The sample contains more than one DNA sequence encoding this CDR3. This chain links TRBV11-2 with TRBJ2-5; D perhaps matches TRBD2 (5 bases). Trimming took 1 base from V and 5 from J, leaving 14 bases between them. In germline, CDR1 is SGHAT, CDR2 FQNNGV. The CDR3 consists of 15 residues. The DNA for the CDR3 is TGTGCCAGCAGCTTAGGTCTCCGGGGTGTCGAGACCCAGTACTTC. It specifies CASSLGLRGVETQYF.

The V gene is TRBV21-1, the J gene TRBJ2-7; whether TRBD2, the table's D call, matches the DNA was not checked. TRBV21-1 is a pseudogene locus. The CDR3 contains 18 residues. The CDR3 reads CASSKPGLAGYNSYEQYF. The CDR3 nucleotides are TGTGCCAGCAGCAAGCCGGGACTAGCGGGCTATAATTCCTACGAGCAGTACTTC.

The chain uses TRBV6-5 and TRBJ2-2; D gene uncertain. This CDR3 is 13 amino acids long. Looked up from germline, CDR1 is MNHEY and CDR2 is SVGAGI. V gave up 2 bases and J gave up 8 bases, with 9 bases separating them. The CDR3 spells CASSYRTRGELFF. The CDR3 bases are TGTGCCAGCAGTTACAGGACCCGGGGGGAGCTGTTTTTT.

The chain links TRBV19 to TRBJ2-2, with D possibly TRBD2 on 6 matching bases. The CDR3 totals 13 residues. CDR1 and CDR2 (germline): LNHDA, SQIVND (reference sequence). The V gene lost 6 bases and the J gene lost 5 bases, with 10 bases spanning the gap. CDR3 residues: CASSVSGTGELFF. The CDR3 bases are TGTGCCAGTAGCGTCAGCGGGACCGGGGAGCTGTTTTTT.

The chain has TRBV5-6 and TRBJ2-2; D may be TRBD1 or TRBD2 (5 bases each). The CDR3 runs to 15 residues. Trimming took 7 bases from V and 6 from J, leaving 19 bases between them. CDR1 is SGHDT and CDR2 is YYEEEE in the germline V gene. CDR3 bases: TGTGCCAGCTGCGTGCCGGGAAGGGGTGCCGGGGAGCTGTTTTTT. Translating it yields CASCVPGRGAGELFF.

The chain couples TRBV5-6 to TRBJ1-1, with D maybe TRBD1 (5 bases). The V gene's germline CDR1 is SGHDT and CDR2 YYEEEE. With 5 bases removed from V and 11 bases from J, the gap between germline ends came to 16 bases. The CDR3 sequence is 12 residues long. CDR3 DNA: TGTGCCAGCAGGGGCGGCGGGGCTGCGGCTTTCTTT. Translated: CASRGGGAAAFF.

The chain has TRBV30 and TRBJ2-2; perhaps TRBD1 as D (6 bases). V lost 8 bases and J 1 base, leaving 20 bases between the germline ends. CDR1 and CDR2 (germline): GTSNPN, SVGIG (reference sequence). This CDR3 comprises 16 residues. The CDR3: CAGTNREFMNTGELFF. CDR3 in DNA: TGTGCCGGGACCAACAGGGAATTTATGAACACCGGGGAGCTGTTTTTT.

A single count supports this clone. The chain recombines TRBV5-1 with TRBJ2-3; 10 bases match TRBD2. CDR1 and CDR2 (germline): SGHRS, YFSETQ. The V segment lost 0 bases and the J segment 4 bases; nucleotides outside the gene matches: 8. CDR3 length equals 17 residues. CDR3 loop: CASSLAASGRGSDTQYF. CDR3 DNA sequence: TGCGCCAGCAGCTTGGCAGCTAGCGGGAGAGGTTCAGATACGCAGTATTTT.